These 25 T cell receptor beta chains originate from one sample sequenced in a study of blood T cell repertoires in COVID-19. Sequenced by immunoSEQ multiplex PCR; TCRdb stores in-frame clones only, minus some. The table lists more than 95,000 clones, 75% to 90% of them singletons. Sequencing was performed on peripheral blood. These receptors all come from a man aged 55-75 years with acute or convalescent COVID-19.

This chain connects TRBV19 to TRBJ1-2, with D possibly being TRBD1 (5 bases). Germline V gene sequence: CDR1 LNHDA, CDR2 SQIVND (reference sequence). This CDR3 is built from 13 residues. V was clipped by 1 base and J by 4 bases, with 7 bases between them. The CDR3 sequence is CASSIGRAYGYTF. The DNA for the CDR3 is TGTGCCAGTAGTATAGGCAGGGCCTATGGCTACACCTTC. The full variable domain, its missing parts supplied by reference TRBV19 and TRBJ1-2, is DGGITQSPKYLFRKEGQNVTLSCEQNLNHDAMYWYRQDPGQGLRLIYYSQIVNDFQKGDIAEGYSVSREKKESFPLTVTSAQKNPTAFYLCASSIGRAYGYTFGSGTRLTVV.

The V gene is TRBV5-1, the J gene TRBJ1-5; 7 bases line up with TRBD1. The CDR3 is 16 amino acids. The J segment lost 3 bases and the V segment lost 3 bases, leaving 9 bases of the junction unmatched. Looked up from germline, CDR1 is SGHRS and CDR2 is YFSETQ. The DNA of the CDR3 is TGCGCCAGCAGCTACCTACAGGGGATACACAATCAGCCCCAGCATTTT. It encodes CASSYLQGIHNQPQHF.

The J gene is TRBJ2-1, the V gene TRBV6-5, with 12 bases matching TRBD2. Trimming cost V 5 bases and J 9 bases; bases outside gene matches: 8. The CDR3 sequence is 15 residues long. CDR1 is MNHEY, CDR2 SVGAGI, per germline. This CDR3 is CASSKPGLAGVEQFF. The CDR3 coding sequence is TGTGCCAGCAGTAAACCGGGACTAGCGGGTGTTGAGCAGTTCTTC.

The chain links TRBV10-3 to TRBJ2-1; 7 bases map to TRBD2. The CDR3 consists of 17 residues. Germline V gene lookup returns CDR1 ENHRY and CDR2 SYGVKD. Trimming cost V 2 bases and J 4 bases; bases outside gene matches: 11. In DNA form, the CDR3 reads TGTGCCATCAGTGAGCCGGGACGCGGGAGAGATTACAATGAGCAGTTCTTC. Protein: CAISEPGRGRDYNEQFF.

The chain employs TRBV11-2 and TRBJ1-4; 10 nucleotides match TRBD1. The germline V gene has CDR1 SGHAT and CDR2 FQNNGV. With V trimmed by 0 bases and J by 1 base, 8 bases remained unmatched. The CDR3 covers 19 residues. The CDR3 DNA reads TGTGCCAGCAGCTTAGATCCCTTAGGGACAGGGGTAACTAATGAAAAACTGTTTTTT. Protein product: CASSLDPLGTGVTNEKLFF.

This clone has just one count. The chain is built from TRBV3-1 (or the pseudogene TRBV3-2) and TRBJ2-3, with a tentative D call TRBD2 (6 bases). CDR1 LGHDT and CDR2 YNNKEL come from the germline V gene (reference sequence). The length of the CDR3 is 15 residues. Trimming removed 5 bases at V and 1 base at J, with 13 bases between. The CDR3 DNA reads TGTGCCAGCAGCTTACGGACTACCCGCACAGATACGCAGTATTTT. Translation: CASSLRTTRTDTQYF.

The table lists this clone with a few counts. The chain couples TRBV15 to TRBJ2-1; D is possibly TRBD1 (5 bases). This CDR3 has 15 residues. Germline lookup yields CDR1 LNHNV and CDR2 YYDKDF (reference sequence). The V end lost 0 bases, the J end lost 6 bases, and 12 bases lay between the germline ends. For the CDR3, the DNA is TGTGCCACCAGCAGAGATCTTGACAGCCCCAATGAGCAGTTCTTC. Protein product: CATSRDLDSPNEQFF.

This chain connects TRBV10-3 to TRBJ2-5; possible D gene TRBD2, 6 bases. The CDR3 spans 15 residues. Germline loops: CDR1 ENHRY, CDR2 SYGVKD. V lost 3 bases, J lost 5 bases, and 16 bases lay in between. The DNA for the CDR3 is TGTGCCATCAGTGATTGGGCTAGCGAGTGGGAGACCCAGTACTTC. Residues: CAISDWASEWETQYF.

The CDR3 DNA sequence: TGTGCCAGCAGACAAAACACTGAAGCTTTCTTT. Its protein product is CASRQNTEAFF. The rearrangement links TRBV11-2 to TRBJ1-1; no reliable D call. The CDR3 runs to 11 residues. Germline CDR1 is SGHAT and CDR2 is FQNNGV. V shed 6 bases and J shed 2 bases, with 4 bases lying between them.

The gene calls are TRBV25-1 and TRBJ2-5, with D maybe TRBD1 (6 bases). The CDR3 sequence is 14 residues long. Germline-derived CDR1 and CDR2 are MGHDK and SYGVNS. Deletions cut 7 bases from V and 4 bases from J, with 16 bases between. The CDR3 DNA sequence: TGTGCCAGCACCCAAGGGGGTAGCCTAGAGACCCAGTACTTC. It is translated as CASTQGGSLETQYF.

CDR3 DNA: TGTGCCAGCAGCCCCAGGGGTCCTGGAAACACCATATATTTT. This encodes CASSPRGPGNTIYF. V usage is TRBV7-8 and J usage is TRBJ1-3; a possible D gene is TRBD1 (6 bases). CDR1 and CDR2 (germline): SGHVS, FQNEAQ. There are 14 residues in the CDR3. V was cut by 5 bases and J by 2 bases, with 10 bases left in between.

This chain links TRBV10-2 with TRBJ2-7, with 9 bases matching TRBD2. This CDR3 spans 15 amino acids. Germline CDR1 and CDR2: WSHSY and SAAADI. J was trimmed by 3 bases and V by 8 bases; bases with no gene match: 11. The CDR3: CASATPGLANYEQYV. CDR3 bases: TGCGCCAGCGCCACTCCAGGACTAGCGAACTACGAGCAGTACGTC.

The table lists this clone with a few counts. Germline is not matched at one junction end, which may reflect a read error. V usage is TRBV7-7 and J usage is TRBJ2-2, with 10 positions matching TRBD2. Germline V gene data show CDR1 as SSHAT and CDR2 as FNYEAQ (reference sequence). This CDR3 spans 16 amino acids. DNA for the CDR3: TGTGCTAGCAGCCCAGGACTAGCGGAAAACACCGGGGAGCTGTTTTTT. Amino acids: CASSPGLAENTGELFF.

This chain connects TRBV11-3 to TRBJ1-6; TRBD1 matches 7 bases. V lost 1 base to trimming and J lost 10 bases; unmatched junction nucleotides: 7. Germline lookup yields CDR1 SGHNT and CDR2 YENEEA. The CDR3 spans 15 residues. CDR3 residues: CASSLVGTVDSPLHF. The CDR3 region has the DNA TGTGCCAGCAGCTTAGTAGGGACAGTGGACTCACCCCTCCACTTT.

The chain employs TRBV3-1 (or the pseudogene TRBV3-2) and TRBJ2-3; no clear D gene. The CDR3 has 13 residues. V was trimmed by 4 bases and J by 2 bases, leaving 7 bases between them. Germline V CDR1 and CDR2: LGHDT, YNNKEL (reference sequence). CDR3 DNA sequence: TGTGCCAGCAGCCCCCCTACCACAGATACGCAGTATTTT. Translated, it gives CASSPPTTDTQYF.

The genes are TRBV2 and TRBJ2-3; possibly TRBD1 for D (6 bases). The CDR3 consists of 15 residues. V lost 5 bases, J lost 5 bases, and 17 bases lay in between. Germline V gives CDR1 SNHLY, CDR2 FYNNEI. The CDR3 DNA follows: TGTGCCAGCAGTTATCAGGGGCAGGGTGGAGATACGCAGTATTTT. Translated: CASSYQGQGGDTQYF.

The V and J genes are TRBV5-4 and TRBJ2-5; TRBD2 might be the D (5 bases). Germline lookup yields CDR1 SGHNT and CDR2 YYREEE (reference sequence). The CDR3 runs to 14 residues. V was shortened by 4 bases and J by 5 bases, with 15 bases between the two germline ends. CDR3 sequence (DNA): TGTGCCAGCAGCCCAAATCGAGGGCGGGAGACCCAGTACTTC. Translating it yields CASSPNRGRETQYF.

This clone was found a few times. This chain's CDR3 is CASSPRGLANDYNEQFF. CDR3 in DNA: TGTGCCAGCAGCCCCAGGGGACTAGCGAACGACTACAATGAGCAGTTCTTC. The chain uses TRBV7-2 and TRBJ2-1; 10 nucleotides agree with TRBD2. The V gene end was trimmed by 5 bases and the J gene end by 3 bases; junction bases not matched to a gene: 10. In germline, CDR1 is SGHTA, CDR2 FQGNSA. The CDR3 contains 17 residues.

This clone was seen a handful of times. This chain uses TRBV12-3 or TRBV12-4 with TRBJ1-2; 7 bases are a match to TRBD1. CDR3 size: 13 residues. Trimming cost V 6 bases and J 6 bases; bases outside gene matches: 7. The CDR3 coding sequence is TGTGCCAGCAGCCGACAGGGCTCAGATGGCTACACCTTC. Residues: CASSRQGSDGYTF.

The rearrangement uses TRBV29-1 and TRBJ1-1, with 8 bases that match TRBD1. CDR3 length: 12 amino acids. Germline V gives CDR1 SQVTM, CDR2 ANQGSEA. Trimming cost V 5 bases and J 6 bases; bases outside gene matches: 5. The CDR3 here is CSVTGQGPEAFF. DNA for the CDR3: TGCAGCGTTACTGGACAGGGCCCTGAAGCTTTCTTT.

CDR3 nucleotides: TGTGCCACCAGCAGATCCCCGACATACCCTGGTGGGAGTGGCTACACCTTC. Translating gives CATSRSPTYPGGSGYTF. This sequence joins TRBV15 and TRBJ1-2; D gene unclear. This CDR3 comprises 17 residues. The ends were cut back, 2 bases at V and 7 bases at J, with 23 bases in the middle. CDR1 LNHNV and CDR2 YYDKDF come from the germline V gene (reference sequence).

V gene TRBV5-8 combines with J gene TRBJ2-1, with a possible D match to TRBD2 (5 bases). The CDR3 runs to 14 residues. Germline V lookup: CDR1 SGHTS, CDR2 YDEGEE. Trimming pared 0 bases from V and 5 bases from J, leaving 9 bases between. The CDR3 sequence: CASSLALGHNEQFF. DNA of the CDR3: TGTGCCAGCAGCTTGGCACTAGGGCACAATGAGCAGTTCTTC.

This sequence joins TRBV5-4 and TRBJ1-4; D is undetermined. Trimming pared 0 bases from V and 8 bases from J, leaving 8 bases between. CDR1 and CDR2 (germline): SGHNT, YYREEE (reference sequence). This CDR3 comprises 13 residues. As DNA, the CDR3 is TGTGCCAGCAGCTTGGGTGGGCTGGAAAAACTGTTTTTT. Its translation: CASSLGGLEKLFF.

This chain links TRBV7-8 with TRBJ2-1; 10 nucleotides match TRBD1. Germline V CDR1 and CDR2: SGHVS, FQNEAQ. The J segment lost 3 bases and the V segment lost 4 bases, leaving 6 bases of the junction unmatched. The CDR3 covers 16 residues. The CDR3 nucleotides are TGTGCCAGCAGCTGGGACAGGGGAAATATCTACAATGAGCAGTTCTTC. Translated, it gives CASSWDRGNIYNEQFF.

The genes are TRBV14 and TRBJ2-3; D not resolved. Germline CDR1 reads SGHDN; CDR2 reads FVKESK. V gave up 5 bases and J gave up 2 bases, with 11 bases separating them. CDR3 length: 14 amino acids. CDR3 residues: CASSSNPYTDTQYF. CDR3 in DNA: TGTGCCAGCAGCTCCAACCCCTACACAGATACGCAGTATTTT.